The 27 T cell receptor beta chains presented below share a single source sample, sequenced in a study of CD8+CD57+ T cells in acquired aplastic anemia. TCR beta VDJ and CDR3 profiling used genomic DNA as template. TCRdb independently ran MiXCR on the reads; one entry per CDR3 protein. The sample holds about 170,000 distinct CDR3 sequences; around 45% are singletons and the top ten take about 1.1%. Sequences were obtained from sorted CD4+, CD8+, or CD8+CD57+ T cells (not recorded which) from PBMCs. The receptors stem from a human donor in good health.

On this clonotype: Without the conserved terminal phenylalanine or tryptophan, this CDR3 likely stems from a read error. The chain links TRBV11-2 to TRBJ2-1, with a possible D match to TRBD2 (5 bases). V lost 5 bases and J lost 7, with 18 bases in between. The germline gives CDR1 SGHAT, CDR2 FQNNGV. This CDR3 comprises 15 residues. CDR3 protein: CASSPQLGRGNEQFS. The CDR3 DNA follows: TGTGCCAGCAGCCCCCAACTGGGTCGGGGAAATGAGCAGTTCTCC.

This clonotype showed up many times. CDR3 nucleotide sequence: TGTGCCATCAAGAATACAGGGAATTACGAGCAGTACTTC. It yields the protein CAIKNTGNYEQYF. This chain connects TRBV10-3 to TRBJ2-7; D is perhaps TRBD1 (6 bases). Germline V lookup: CDR1 ENHRY, CDR2 SYGVKD. This CDR3 has 13 amino acids. Trimming removed 7 bases from V and 4 bases from J, with 14 bases in between.

V is TRBV29-1 and J is TRBJ1-2, with D possibly TRBD1 on 5 matching bases. The length of the CDR3 is 15 residues. The V end lost 3 bases, the J end lost 6 bases, and 20 bases lay between the germline ends. Germline CDR1 and CDR2: SQVTM and ANQGSEA. CDR3 amino acids: CSVDLGVVGLDGYTF. CDR3 coding DNA: TGCAGCGTTGATTTAGGGGTGGTGGGGCTGGATGGCTACACCTTC.

The chain recombines TRBV10-3 with TRBJ1-1; D is unclear. Germline V lookup: CDR1 ENHRY, CDR2 SYGVKD. V lost 5 bases, J lost 0 bases, and 10 bases lay in between. The CDR3 has 14 amino acids. CDR3 DNA sequence: TGTGCCATCAGTCGGACGGAAATGAACACTGAAGCTTTCTTT. Protein sequence: CAISRTEMNTEAFF.

This chain connects TRBV29-1 to TRBJ2-7; 9 bases are a match to TRBD1. CDR1 SQVTM and CDR2 ANQGSEA come from the germline V gene. V lost 8 bases to trimming and J lost 4 bases; unmatched junction nucleotides: 18. The CDR3 is 16 residues long. The CDR3 here is CSSHGQGFIPLYEQYF. CDR3 sequence (DNA): TGCAGCAGTCATGGACAGGGGTTTATTCCCCTTTACGAGCAGTACTTC.

This clonotype appeared a few times. The chain uses TRBV11-3 and TRBJ1-1, with a possible D match to TRBD1 (6 bases). V lost 5 bases and J lost 1, with 14 bases in between. Germline assignment: CDR1 SGHNT and CDR2 YENEEA. This CDR3 spans 15 amino acids. The CDR3 DNA reads TGTGCCAGCAGCCCAGAGGGGGGGAAGAACACTGAAGCTTTCTTT. It yields the protein CASSPEGGKNTEAFF.

This clonotype was recorded at least ten times. V usage is TRBV7-2 and J usage is TRBJ2-3; D is possibly TRBD2 (6 bases). The CDR3 runs 15 residues. The V end lost 1 base, the J end lost 4 bases, and 12 bases lay between the germline ends. CDR1 and CDR2 from the germline V gene are SGHTA and FQGNSA. In DNA, the CDR3 is TGTGCCAGCAGCTTAGAACTAGCAAGGGCAGATACGCAGTATTTT. This encodes CASSLELARADTQYF. The complete variable domain, with remaining parts taken from reference TRBV7-2 and TRBJ2-3, reads GAGVSQSPSNKVTEKGKDVELRCDPISGHTALYWYRQSLGQGLEFLIYFQGNSAPDKSGLPSDRFSAERTGGSVSTLTIQRTQQEDSAVYLCASSLELARADTQYFGPGTRLTVL.

For the CDR3, the DNA is TGTGCCACCAGCAGACTCAACCGAGGACAGGGGGCATGGAAGAACACTGAAGCTTTCTTT. This gives the protein CATSRLNRGQGAWKNTEAFF. The rearrangement links TRBV15 to TRBJ1-1; 11 nucleotides agree with TRBD1. The germline V gene encodes CDR1 LNHNV and CDR2 YYDKDF (reference sequence). The CDR3 is made up of 20 amino acids. The V and J ends lost 2 bases and 1 base, in that order; junction bases with no gene match: 15.

The V call is TRBV4-1, the J call TRBJ2-3, with unresolved D. This CDR3 spans 14 amino acids. V lost 6 bases to trimming and J lost 6 bases, with 16 bases between them. Looked up from germline, CDR1 is MGHRA and CDR2 is YSYEKL. The CDR3 loop reads CASSQTPSTDTQYF. The CDR3 DNA reads TGCGCCAGCAGTCAGACGCCCTCGACGGATACGCAGTATTTT.

The chain has TRBV7-2 and TRBJ1-2; D is uncertain. CDR3 length: 13 amino acids. The ends were cut back, 1 base at V and 3 bases at J, with 6 bases in the middle. Germline V lookup: CDR1 SGHTA, CDR2 FQGNSA. The DNA of the CDR3 is TGTGCCAGCAGCTTAGGAACGTACTATGGCTACACCTTC. It translates to CASSLGTYYGYTF.

This clonotype was detected ten times or more. The rearrangement links TRBV5-1 to TRBJ2-7; the match to TRBD1 covers 8 bases. The germline V gene encodes CDR1 SGHRS and CDR2 YFSETQ. CDR3 length: 16 residues. V was clipped by 2 bases and J by 5 bases; unmatched bases: 12. The DNA for the CDR3 is TGCGCCAGCAGCTTCGCCGGACAGGGATTCTACCACGAGCAGTACTTC. Protein product: CASSFAGQGFYHEQYF.

This clonotype was found many times. The chain is built from TRBV12-3 or TRBV12-4 and TRBJ2-7; no clear D gene. V lost 6 bases and J 4 bases, leaving 10 bases between the germline ends. CDR3 size: 12 residues. As DNA, the CDR3 is TGTGCCAGCAGACAGAGACGGTACGAGCAGTACTTC. This sequence encodes CASRQRRYEQYF.

The V and J genes are TRBV7-2 and TRBJ2-3, with D unclear. The V gene's germline CDR1 is SGHTA and CDR2 FQGNSA. The CDR3 consists of 14 residues. V gave up 4 bases and J gave up 0 bases, with 8 bases separating them. For the CDR3, the DNA is TGTGCCAGCAGCTCGACAACTAGCACAGATACGCAGTATTTT. It is translated as CASSSTTSTDTQYF.

This chain uses TRBV10-1 with TRBJ2-1, with TRBD2 matching over 9 bases. The germline V gene has CDR1 WNHNN and CDR2 SYGVQD (reference sequence). The junction had 7 bases not matched to a gene; V was cut back by 8 bases and J by 5 bases. CDR3 length equals 14 residues. The CDR3 DNA reads as TGCGCCAGCGTGGCTAGCGGGGCGAACAATGAGCAGTTCTTC. It codes for CASVASGANNEQFF.

This clonotype was detected many times. The chain employs TRBV7-9 and TRBJ1-2; 7 nucleotides align to TRBD1. J lost 8 bases, V lost 5 bases, and 5 bases had no gene match. The CDR3 is 12 amino acids. CDR1 is SEHNR and CDR2 is FQNEAQ in the germline V gene (reference sequence). The CDR3 DNA sequence: TGTGCCAGCAGCCCCCAGGGGGTCGGCTACACCTTC. Translation gives CASSPQGVGYTF.

The V gene is TRBV25-1, the J gene TRBJ2-7; D remains ambiguous. The germline V and J ends were trimmed by 6 bases and 0 bases, with 9 bases remaining between them. Germline V gives CDR1 MGHDK, CDR2 SYGVNS. This CDR3 has 13 amino acids. In nucleotides, the CDR3 is TGTGCCAGCAGAATGGCGGCCTCCTACGAGCAGTACTTC. Translated: CASRMAASYEQYF.

The chain joins TRBV19 to TRBJ2-7, with TRBD1 matching over 7 bases. Germline-derived CDR1 and CDR2 are LNHDA and SQIVND (reference sequence). J gave up 1 base and V 5 bases, and 8 bases lay outside the gene matches. This CDR3 is built from 15 residues. CDR3 amino acids: CASSSDRASSYEQYF. In DNA, the CDR3 is TGTGCCAGTAGTTCCGACAGGGCGAGTTCCTACGAGCAGTACTTC. The variable domain in full, completed from reference TRBV19 and TRBJ2-7, reads DGGITQSPKYLFRKEGQNVTLSCEQNLNHDAMYWYRQDPGQGLRLIYYSQIVNDFQKGDIAEGYSVSREKKESFPLTVTSAQKNPTAFYLCASSSDRASSYEQYFGPGTRLTVT.

The chain combines TRBV5-1 with TRBJ2-3; either TRBD1 or TRBD2 may fit D (5 bases each). The germline gives CDR1 SGHRS, CDR2 YFSETQ. V lost 4 bases and J 4 bases, leaving 10 bases between the germline ends. CDR3 length equals 13 residues. As DNA, the CDR3 is TGCGCCAGCAGCCAGGGAGCCCCAGATACGCAGTATTTT. This translates into CASSQGAPDTQYF.

Points on this clonotype: Its ends do not fully match the called genes, so a read error is possible. The rearrangement uses TRBV7-7 and TRBJ2-7, with a possible D match to TRBD1 (6 bases). The CDR3 is 16 amino acids. CDR1 and CDR2 (germline): SSHAT, FNYEAQ (reference sequence). CDR3 in DNA: TGTGCTAGCAGCTTAATCTCACCAGGGGACGGCTACGAGCAGTACTTC. Its protein is CASSLISPGDGYEQYF.

This chain joins TRBV11-1 and TRBJ2-5; no clear D. V shed 1 base and J shed 0 bases, with 9 bases lying between them. This CDR3 has 15 residues. Germline values: CDR1 SGHAT, CDR2 FQDESV (reference sequence). The DNA of the CDR3 is TGTGCCAGCAGCTTAGACAGAGAGTACCAAGAGACCCAGTACTTC. It yields the protein CASSLDREYQETQYF.

There are many counts of this clonotype. This chain uses TRBV18 with TRBJ1-1; a weak D match, TRBD1 (5 bases). In germline, CDR1 is KGHSH, CDR2 LQKENI. The CDR3 contains 14 residues. V was shortened by 4 bases and J by 8 bases, with 17 bases between the two germline ends. CDR3 loop: CASSQTTGTLEAFF. The CDR3 region has the DNA TGTGCCAGCTCACAAACCACAGGCACCTTAGAAGCTTTCTTT.

In DNA, the CDR3 is TGTGCCAGCAGTTTAGGAGTGAAGGGTGAGCAGTTCTTC. Protein sequence: CASSLGVKGEQFF. The rearrangement uses TRBV2 and TRBJ2-1; D gene uncertain. Trimming left V 5 bases short and J 9 bases short, with 14 bases between. The CDR3 covers 13 residues. CDR1 SNHLY and CDR2 FYNNEI come from the germline V gene.

The gene calls are TRBV10-1 and TRBJ1-1; D perhaps matches TRBD1 (6 bases). V lost 8 bases and J lost 0, with 10 bases in between. The CDR3 sequence is 13 residues long. CDR1 is WNHNN, CDR2 SYGVQD, per germline (reference sequence). The chain's CDR3 is CASQEGVNTEAFF. CDR3 sequence (DNA): TGCGCCAGCCAAGAGGGGGTGAACACTGAAGCTTTCTTT.

This clonotype was observed a handful of times. Given a much more abundant clone one base away, this may be a read error. The chain has TRBV20-1 and TRBJ1-4; D call uncertain. Germline CDR1 DFQATT, CDR2 SNEGSKA (reference sequence). This CDR3 region has 13 residues. The CDR3 DNA follows: TGCAGTGCTAGACAAGCAACGGGTGAAGAACTGTTTTTT. This encodes CSARQATGEELFF.

This clonotype was seen repeatedly, ten times or more. The genes are TRBV15 and TRBJ2-7; no definite D call. There are 15 residues in the CDR3. The V end was cut by 0 bases, the J end by 1 base, with 10 bases between. Germline CDR1 LNHNV, CDR2 YYDKDF (reference sequence). CDR3 bases: TGTGCCACCAGCAGAGATGGTTCCCCGTCCTACGAGCAGTACTTC. Its translation is CATSRDGSPSYEQYF. Looking up the rest from reference TRBV15 and TRBJ2-7 gives the full variable domain: DAMVIQNPRYQVTQFGKPVTLSCSQTLNHNVMYWYQQKSSQAPKLLFHYYDKDFNNEADTPDNFQSRRPNTSFCFLDIRSPGLGDTAMYLCATSRDGSPSYEQYFGPGTRLTVT.

CDR3 DNA sequence: TGTGCCAGCAGTTTAGGATTGGGTGACGAGCAGTACTTC. Protein sequence: CASSLGLGDEQYF. The chain combines TRBV12-3 or TRBV12-4 with TRBJ2-7; D gene ambiguous. The CDR3 sequence is 13 residues long. Trimming pared 1 base from V and 5 bases from J, leaving 9 bases between.

Ten or more counts support this clonotype. The V gene is TRBV12-3 or TRBV12-4, the J gene TRBJ1-1; D remains unclear. V was shortened by 8 bases and J by 0 bases, with 7 bases between the two germline ends. This CDR3 is built from 12 residues. CDR3 DNA: TGTGCCAGCGTTGAGATGAACACTGAAGCTTTCTTT. Translation gives CASVEMNTEAFF.